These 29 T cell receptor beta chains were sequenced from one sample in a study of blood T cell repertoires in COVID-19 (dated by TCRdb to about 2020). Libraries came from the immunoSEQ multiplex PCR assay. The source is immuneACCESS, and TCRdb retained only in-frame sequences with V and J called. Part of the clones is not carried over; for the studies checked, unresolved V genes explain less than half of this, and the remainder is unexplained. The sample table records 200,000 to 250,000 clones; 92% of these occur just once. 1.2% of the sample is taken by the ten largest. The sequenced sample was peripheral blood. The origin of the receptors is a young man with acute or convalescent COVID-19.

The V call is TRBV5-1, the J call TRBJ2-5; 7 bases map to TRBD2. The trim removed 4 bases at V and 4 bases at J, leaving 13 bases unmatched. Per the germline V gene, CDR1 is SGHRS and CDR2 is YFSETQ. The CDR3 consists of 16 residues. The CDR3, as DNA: TGCGCCAGCAGCCTGAGCGGGGCCTCGGGCCCAGAGACCCAGTACTTC. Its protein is CASSLSGASGPETQYF.

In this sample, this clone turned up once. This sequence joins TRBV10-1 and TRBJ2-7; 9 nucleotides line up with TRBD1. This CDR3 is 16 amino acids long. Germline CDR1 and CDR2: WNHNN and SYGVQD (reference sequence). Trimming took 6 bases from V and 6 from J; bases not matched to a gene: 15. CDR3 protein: CASSDVPGQGLGEQYF. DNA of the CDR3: TGCGCCAGCAGCGACGTACCGGGACAGGGTTTGGGCGAGCAGTACTTC.

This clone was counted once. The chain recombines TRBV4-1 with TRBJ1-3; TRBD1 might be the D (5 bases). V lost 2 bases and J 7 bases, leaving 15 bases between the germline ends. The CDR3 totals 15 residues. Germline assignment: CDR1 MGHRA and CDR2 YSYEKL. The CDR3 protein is CASSQPGKAFNTIYF. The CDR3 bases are TGCGCCAGCAGCCAACCAGGGAAGGCTTTCAACACCATATATTTT.

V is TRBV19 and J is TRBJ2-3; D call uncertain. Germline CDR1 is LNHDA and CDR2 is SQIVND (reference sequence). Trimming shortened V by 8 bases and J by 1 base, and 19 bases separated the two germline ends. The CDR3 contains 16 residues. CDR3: CASAQRQAKRTDTQYF. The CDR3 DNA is TGTGCCAGTGCTCAACGGCAGGCAAAACGCACAGATACGCAGTATTTT.

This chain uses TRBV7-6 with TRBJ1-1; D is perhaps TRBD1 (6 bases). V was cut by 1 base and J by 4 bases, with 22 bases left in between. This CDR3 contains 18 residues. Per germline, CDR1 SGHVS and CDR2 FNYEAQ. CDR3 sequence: CASSLVLTGGGLGTEAFF. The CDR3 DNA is TGTGCCAGCAGCTTAGTACTCACTGGGGGGGGCCTGGGCACTGAAGCTTTCTTT.

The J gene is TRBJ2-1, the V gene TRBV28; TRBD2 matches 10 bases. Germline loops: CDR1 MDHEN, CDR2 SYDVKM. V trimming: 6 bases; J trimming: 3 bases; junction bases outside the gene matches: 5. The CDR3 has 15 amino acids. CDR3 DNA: TGTGCCAGCAGGATACTAGCGGGGATCTACAATGAGCAGTTCTTC. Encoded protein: CASRILAGIYNEQFF.

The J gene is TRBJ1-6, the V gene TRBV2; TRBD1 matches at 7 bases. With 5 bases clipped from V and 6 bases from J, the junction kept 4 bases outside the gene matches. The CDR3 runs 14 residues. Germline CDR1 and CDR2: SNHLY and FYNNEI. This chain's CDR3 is CASSKTGFNSPLHF. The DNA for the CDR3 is TGTGCCAGCAGTAAGACAGGGTTTAATTCACCCCTCCACTTT.

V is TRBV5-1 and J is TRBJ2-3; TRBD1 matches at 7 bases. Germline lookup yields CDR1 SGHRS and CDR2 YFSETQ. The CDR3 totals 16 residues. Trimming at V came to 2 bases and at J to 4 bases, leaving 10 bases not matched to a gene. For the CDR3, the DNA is TGCGCCAGCAGCTTCCGGGGCAGGGGGTCAGCAGATACGCAGTATTTT. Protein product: CASSFRGRGSADTQYF. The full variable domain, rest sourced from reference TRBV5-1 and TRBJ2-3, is KAGVTQTPRYLIKTRGQQVTLSCSPISGHRSVSWYQQTPGQGLQFLFEYFSETQRNKGNFPGRFSGRQFSNSRSEMNVSTLELGDSALYLCASSFRGRGSADTQYFGPGTRLTVL.

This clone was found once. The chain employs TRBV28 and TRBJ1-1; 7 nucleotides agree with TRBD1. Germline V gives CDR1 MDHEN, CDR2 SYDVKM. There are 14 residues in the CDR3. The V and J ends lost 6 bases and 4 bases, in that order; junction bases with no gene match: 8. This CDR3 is CASRVDRVSTEAFF. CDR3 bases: TGTGCCAGCAGGGTAGACAGGGTTAGCACTGAAGCTTTCTTT.

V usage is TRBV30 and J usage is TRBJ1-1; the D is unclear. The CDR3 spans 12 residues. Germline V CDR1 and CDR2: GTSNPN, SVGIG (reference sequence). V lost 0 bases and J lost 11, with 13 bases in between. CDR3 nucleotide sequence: TGTGCCTGGAGTGTAGTCTGGGCTGGGGCTTTCTTT. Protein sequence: CAWSVVWAGAFF. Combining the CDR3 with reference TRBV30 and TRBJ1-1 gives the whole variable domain SQTIHQWPATLVQPVGSPLSLECTVEGTSNPNLYWYRQAAGRGLQLLFYSVGIGQISSEVPQNLSASRPQDRQFILSSKKLLLSDSGFYLCAWSVVWAGAFFGQGTRLTVV.

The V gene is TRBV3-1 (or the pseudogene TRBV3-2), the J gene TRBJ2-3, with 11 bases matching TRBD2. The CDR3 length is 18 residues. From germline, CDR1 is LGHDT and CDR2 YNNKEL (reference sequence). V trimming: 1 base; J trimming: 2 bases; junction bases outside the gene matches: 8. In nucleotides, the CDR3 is TGTGCCAGCAGCCAAGTTTTTACTAGCGGGGGCCACACAGATACGCAGTATTTT. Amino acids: CASSQVFTSGGHTDTQYF.

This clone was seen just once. CDR3 sequence reads: CASSLLIGVIDSPLHF. CDR3 DNA: TGTGCCAGCAGTTTACTAATAGGGGTGATTGATTCACCCCTCCACTTT. The chain combines TRBV6-5 with TRBJ1-6; tentative D call: TRBD1 (5 bases). Trimming left V 4 bases short and J 8 bases short, with 18 bases between. Per germline, CDR1 MNHEY and CDR2 SVGAGI. The CDR3 is made up of 16 amino acids.

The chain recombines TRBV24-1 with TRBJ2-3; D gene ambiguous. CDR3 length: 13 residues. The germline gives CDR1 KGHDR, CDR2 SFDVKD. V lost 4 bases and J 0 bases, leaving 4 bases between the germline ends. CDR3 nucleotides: TGTGCCACCAGTGACCCTAGCACAGATACGCAGTATTTT. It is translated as CATSDPSTDTQYF.

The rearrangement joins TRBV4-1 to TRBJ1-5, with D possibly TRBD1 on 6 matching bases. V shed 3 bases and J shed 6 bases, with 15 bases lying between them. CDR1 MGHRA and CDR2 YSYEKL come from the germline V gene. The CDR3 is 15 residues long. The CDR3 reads CASSQETGLGQPQHF. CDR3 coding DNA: TGCGCCAGCAGCCAGGAAACAGGGCTGGGTCAGCCCCAGCATTTT.

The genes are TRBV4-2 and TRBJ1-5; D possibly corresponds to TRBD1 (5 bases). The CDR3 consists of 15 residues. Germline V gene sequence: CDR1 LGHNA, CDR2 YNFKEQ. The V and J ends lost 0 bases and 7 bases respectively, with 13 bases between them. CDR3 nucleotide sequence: TGTGCCAGCAGCCAAGATTATAGGGGTGGGCAGCCCCAGCATTTT. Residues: CASSQDYRGGQPQHF.

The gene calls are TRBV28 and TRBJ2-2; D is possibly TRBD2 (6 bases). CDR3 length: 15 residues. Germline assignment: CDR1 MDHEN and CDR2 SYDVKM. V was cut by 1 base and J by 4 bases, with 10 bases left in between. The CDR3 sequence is CASSLSLAGTGELFF. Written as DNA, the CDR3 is TGTGCCAGCAGTTTATCACTAGCAGGCACCGGGGAGCTGTTTTTT.

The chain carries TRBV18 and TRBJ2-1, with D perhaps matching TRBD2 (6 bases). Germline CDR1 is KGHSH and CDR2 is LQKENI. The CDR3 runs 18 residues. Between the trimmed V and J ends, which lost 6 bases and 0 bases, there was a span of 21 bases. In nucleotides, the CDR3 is TGTGCCAGCTCCAGATTAAATAGCGGAGTAGGCTCCTACAATGAGCAGTTCTTC. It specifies CASSRLNSGVGSYNEQFF.

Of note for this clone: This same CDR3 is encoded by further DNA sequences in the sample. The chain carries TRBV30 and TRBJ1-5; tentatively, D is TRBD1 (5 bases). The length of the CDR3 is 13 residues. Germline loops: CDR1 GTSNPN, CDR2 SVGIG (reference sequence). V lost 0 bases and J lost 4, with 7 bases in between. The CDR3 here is CAWSVQGNQPQHF. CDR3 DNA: TGTGCCTGGAGTGTGCAGGGAAATCAGCCCCAGCATTTT. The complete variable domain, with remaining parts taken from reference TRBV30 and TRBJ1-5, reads SQTIHQWPATLVQPVGSPLSLECTVEGTSNPNLYWYRQAAGRGLQLLFYSVGIGQISSEVPQNLSASRPQDRQFILSSKKLLLSDSGFYLCAWSVQGNQPQHFGDGTRLSIL.

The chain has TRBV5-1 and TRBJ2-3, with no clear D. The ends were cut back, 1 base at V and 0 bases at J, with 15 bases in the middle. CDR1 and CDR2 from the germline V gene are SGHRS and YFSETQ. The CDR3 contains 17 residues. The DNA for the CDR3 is TGCGCCAGCAGCTTGTCTATTAGCACCTATAGCACAGATACGCAGTATTTT. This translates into CASSLSISTYSTDTQYF. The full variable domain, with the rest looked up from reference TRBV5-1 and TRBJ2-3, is KAGVTQTPRYLIKTRGQQVTLSCSPISGHRSVSWYQQTPGQGLQFLFEYFSETQRNKGNFPGRFSGRQFSNSRSEMNVSTLELGDSALYLCASSLSISTYSTDTQYFGPGTRLTVL.

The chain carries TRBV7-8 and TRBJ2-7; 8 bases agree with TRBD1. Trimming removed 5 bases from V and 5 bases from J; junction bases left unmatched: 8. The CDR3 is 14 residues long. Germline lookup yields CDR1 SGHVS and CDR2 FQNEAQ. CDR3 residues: CASSARQGPHEQYF. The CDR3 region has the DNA TGTGCCAGCAGCGCCAGACAGGGGCCCCACGAGCAGTACTTC.

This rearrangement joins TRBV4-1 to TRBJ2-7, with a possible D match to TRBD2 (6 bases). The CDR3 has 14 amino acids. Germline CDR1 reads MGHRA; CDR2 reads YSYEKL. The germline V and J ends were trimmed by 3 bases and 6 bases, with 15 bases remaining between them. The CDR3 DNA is TGCGCCAGCAGCCAGAACTCCGGGACTCCCGAGCAGTACTTC. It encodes CASSQNSGTPEQYF.

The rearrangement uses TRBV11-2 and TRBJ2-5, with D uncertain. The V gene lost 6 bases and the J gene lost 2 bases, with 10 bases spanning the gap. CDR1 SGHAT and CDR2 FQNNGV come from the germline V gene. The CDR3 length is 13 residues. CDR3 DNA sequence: TGTGCCAGCAGGCCAGGAATTCAAGAGACCCAGTACTTC. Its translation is CASRPGIQETQYF.

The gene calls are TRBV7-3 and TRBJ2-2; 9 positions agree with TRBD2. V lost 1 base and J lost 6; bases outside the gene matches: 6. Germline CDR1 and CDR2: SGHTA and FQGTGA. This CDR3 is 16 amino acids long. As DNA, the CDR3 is TGTGCCAGCAGCTTAAATGCGGGAGGGCCGTCCGGGGAGCTGTTTTTT. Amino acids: CASSLNAGGPSGELFF.

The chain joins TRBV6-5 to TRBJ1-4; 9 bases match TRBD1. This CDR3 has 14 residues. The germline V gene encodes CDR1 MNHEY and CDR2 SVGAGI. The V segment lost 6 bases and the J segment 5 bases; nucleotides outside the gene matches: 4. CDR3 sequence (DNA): TGTGCCAGCAGGTTAGGACAGGGGAATGAAAAACTGTTTTTT. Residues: CASRLGQGNEKLFF.

The CDR3 loop reads CASSKLQVTQYF. The CDR3 coding sequence is TGTGCCAGCAGTAAACTTCAGGTGACCCAGTACTTC. The gene calls are TRBV28 and TRBJ2-5; D uncertain. The length of the CDR3 is 12 residues. Trimming pared 5 bases from V and 7 bases from J, leaving 11 bases between. The germline V gene encodes CDR1 MDHEN and CDR2 SYDVKM.

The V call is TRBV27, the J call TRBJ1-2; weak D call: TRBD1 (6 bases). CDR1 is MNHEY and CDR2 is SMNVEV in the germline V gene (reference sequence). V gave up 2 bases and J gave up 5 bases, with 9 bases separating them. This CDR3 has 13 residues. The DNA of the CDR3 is TGTGCCAGCAGTTTAAACAGGGCTTATGGCTACACCTTC. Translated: CASSLNRAYGYTF.

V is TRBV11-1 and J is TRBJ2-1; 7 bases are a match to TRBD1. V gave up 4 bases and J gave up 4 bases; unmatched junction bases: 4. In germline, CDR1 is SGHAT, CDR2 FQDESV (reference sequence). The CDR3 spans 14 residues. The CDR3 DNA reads TGTGCCAGCAGCTCCCTACAGGGGTACAATGAGCAGTTCTTC. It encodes CASSSLQGYNEQFF.

The chain's CDR3 is CASSQVLAPISYNEQFF. The CDR3 DNA is TGCGCCAGCAGCCAAGTCCTAGCGCCGATCTCCTACAATGAGCAGTTCTTC. The chain links TRBV4-1 to TRBJ2-1, with a possible D match to TRBD2 (6 bases). The CDR3 spans 17 residues. Per germline, CDR1 MGHRA and CDR2 YSYEKL. V shed 1 base and J shed 0 bases, with 13 bases lying between them.

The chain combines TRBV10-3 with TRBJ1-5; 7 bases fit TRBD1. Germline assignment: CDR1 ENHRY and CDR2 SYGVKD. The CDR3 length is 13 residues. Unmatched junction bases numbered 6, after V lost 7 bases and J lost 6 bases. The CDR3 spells CAINDRETQPQHF. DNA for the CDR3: TGTGCCATCAACGACAGGGAGACTCAGCCCCAGCATTTT.